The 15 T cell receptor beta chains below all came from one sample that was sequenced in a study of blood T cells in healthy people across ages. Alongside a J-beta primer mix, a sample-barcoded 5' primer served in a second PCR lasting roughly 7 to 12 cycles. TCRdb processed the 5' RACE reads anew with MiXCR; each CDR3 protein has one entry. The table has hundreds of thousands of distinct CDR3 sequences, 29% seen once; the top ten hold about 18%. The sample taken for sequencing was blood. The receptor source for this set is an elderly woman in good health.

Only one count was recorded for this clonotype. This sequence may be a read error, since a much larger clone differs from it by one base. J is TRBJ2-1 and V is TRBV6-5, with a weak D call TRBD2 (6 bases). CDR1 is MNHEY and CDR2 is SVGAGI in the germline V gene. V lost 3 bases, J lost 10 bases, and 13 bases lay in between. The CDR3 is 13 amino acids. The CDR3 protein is CASSYGGRYEQFF. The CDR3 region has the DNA TGTGCCAGCAGTTATGGAGGGCGCTACGAGCAGTTCTTC.

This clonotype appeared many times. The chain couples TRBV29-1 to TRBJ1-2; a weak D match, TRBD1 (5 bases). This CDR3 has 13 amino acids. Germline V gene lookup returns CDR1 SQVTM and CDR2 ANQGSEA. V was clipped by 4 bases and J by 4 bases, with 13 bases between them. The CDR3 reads CSVVDPGSYGYTF. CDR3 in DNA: TGCAGCGTTGTAGACCCAGGGTCCTATGGCTACACCTTC.

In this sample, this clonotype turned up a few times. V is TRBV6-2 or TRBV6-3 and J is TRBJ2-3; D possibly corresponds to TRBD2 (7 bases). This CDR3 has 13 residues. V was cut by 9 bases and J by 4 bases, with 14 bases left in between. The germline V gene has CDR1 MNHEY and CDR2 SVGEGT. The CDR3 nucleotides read TGTGCCAGTCGGAGGGGGGGGGCAGATACGCAGTATTTT. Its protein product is CASRRGGADTQYF.

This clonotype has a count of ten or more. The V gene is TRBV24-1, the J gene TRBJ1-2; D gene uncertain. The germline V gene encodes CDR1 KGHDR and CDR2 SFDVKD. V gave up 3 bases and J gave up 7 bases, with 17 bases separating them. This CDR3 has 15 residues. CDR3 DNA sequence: TGTGCCACCAGTGATCCAATGGACGGCTCGTCTGGCTACACCTTC. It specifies CATSDPMDGSSGYTF.

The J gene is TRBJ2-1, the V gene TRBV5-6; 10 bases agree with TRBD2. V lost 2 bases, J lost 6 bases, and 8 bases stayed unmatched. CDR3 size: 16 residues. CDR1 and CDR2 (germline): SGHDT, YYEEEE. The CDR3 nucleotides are TGTGCCAGCAGCTTTTTAACTAGCGGGGCCCGCAATGAGCAGTTCTTC. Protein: CASSFLTSGARNEQFF.

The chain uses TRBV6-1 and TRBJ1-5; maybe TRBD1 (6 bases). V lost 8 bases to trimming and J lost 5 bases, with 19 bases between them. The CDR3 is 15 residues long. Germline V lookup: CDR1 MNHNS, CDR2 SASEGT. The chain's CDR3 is CASLIGTSSYQPQHF. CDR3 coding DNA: TGTGCCAGCTTGATCGGGACATCGAGTTATCAGCCCCAGCATTTT.

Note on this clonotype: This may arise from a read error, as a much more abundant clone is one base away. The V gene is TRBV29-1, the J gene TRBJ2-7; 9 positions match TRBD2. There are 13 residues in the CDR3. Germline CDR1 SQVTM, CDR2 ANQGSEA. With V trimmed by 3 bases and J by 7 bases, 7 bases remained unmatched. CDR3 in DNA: TGCAGCGTTGACGGCGGGGGGGGTAATGAGCAGTACTTC. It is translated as CSVDGGGGNEQYF.

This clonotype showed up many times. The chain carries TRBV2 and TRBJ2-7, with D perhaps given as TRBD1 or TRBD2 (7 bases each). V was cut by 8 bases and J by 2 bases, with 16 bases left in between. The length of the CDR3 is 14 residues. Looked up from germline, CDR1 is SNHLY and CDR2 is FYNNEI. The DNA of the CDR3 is TGTGCCAGCCTAAGACAGGGAGGGGCCTACGAGCAGTACTTC. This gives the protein CASLRQGGAYEQYF.

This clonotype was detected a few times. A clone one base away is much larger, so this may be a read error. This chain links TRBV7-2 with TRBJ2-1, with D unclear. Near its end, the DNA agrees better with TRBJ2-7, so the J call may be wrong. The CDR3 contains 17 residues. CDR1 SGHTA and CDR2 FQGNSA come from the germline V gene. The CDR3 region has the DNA TGTGCCAGCAGCTTAGGGTTTGCCCTGAGCTCCTACAATGAGCAGTACTTC. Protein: CASSLGFALSSYNEQYF.

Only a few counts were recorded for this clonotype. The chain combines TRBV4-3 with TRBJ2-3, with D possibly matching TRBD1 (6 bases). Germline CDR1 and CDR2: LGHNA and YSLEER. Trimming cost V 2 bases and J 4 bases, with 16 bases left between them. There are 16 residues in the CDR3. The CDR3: CASSQQVGAMADTQYF. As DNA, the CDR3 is TGCGCCAGCAGCCAACAGGTGGGGGCAATGGCAGATACGCAGTATTTT.

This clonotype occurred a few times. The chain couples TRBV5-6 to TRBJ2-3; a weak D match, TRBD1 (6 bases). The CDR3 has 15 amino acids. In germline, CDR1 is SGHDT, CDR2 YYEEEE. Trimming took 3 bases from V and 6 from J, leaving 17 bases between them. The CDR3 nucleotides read TGTGCCAGCAGCTCTTTAGGCCCAGGGGCTGATACGCAGTATTTT. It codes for CASSSLGPGADTQYF.

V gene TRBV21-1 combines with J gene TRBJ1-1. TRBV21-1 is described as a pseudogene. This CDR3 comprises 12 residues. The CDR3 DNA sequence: TGTGCCAGAGGGTTGTACAGCGCTGAAGCTTTCTTT. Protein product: CARGLYSAEAFF.

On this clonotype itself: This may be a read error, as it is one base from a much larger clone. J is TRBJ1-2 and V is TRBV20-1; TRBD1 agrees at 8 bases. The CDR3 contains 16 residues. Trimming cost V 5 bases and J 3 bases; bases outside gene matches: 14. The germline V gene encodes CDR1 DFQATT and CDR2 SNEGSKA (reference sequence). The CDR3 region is CSAPRTGNAADYGYTF. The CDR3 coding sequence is TGCAGTGCTCCCAGGACAGGGAACGCGGCCGACTATGGCTACACCTTC.

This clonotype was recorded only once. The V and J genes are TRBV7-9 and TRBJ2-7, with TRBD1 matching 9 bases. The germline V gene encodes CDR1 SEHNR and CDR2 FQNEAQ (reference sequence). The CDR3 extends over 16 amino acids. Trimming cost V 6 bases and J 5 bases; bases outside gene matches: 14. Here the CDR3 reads CASSSMDGTGYHEQYF. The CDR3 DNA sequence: TGTGCCAGCAGTTCTATGGACGGGACAGGGTACCACGAGCAGTACTTC.

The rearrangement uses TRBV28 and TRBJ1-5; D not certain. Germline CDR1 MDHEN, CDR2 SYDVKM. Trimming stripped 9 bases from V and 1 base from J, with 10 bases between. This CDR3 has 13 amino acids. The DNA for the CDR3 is TGTGCCAGTAATGAGGAGAGCAATCAGCCCCAGCATTTT. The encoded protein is CASNEESNQPQHF.